This T cell receptor beta chain was obtained from a study of shared clonotypes between healthy human individuals. Study-wide results and limits: Among non-shared clonotypes, generation probabilities were lower than among those shared by all four donors. Naive subsets generally exceeded memory subsets in estimated richness.

CD45RO-negative, CCR7-positively selected cells formed the naive CD8 fraction, excluding terminally differentiated effector memory CD45RA+ cells. The assay ran at deep level. Profiling relied on immunoSEQ multiplex PCR, and the TCRdb table lists in-frame clones only, not all of them. In the table there are about 2 million clones, less than 95% of which are singletons. The CDR3 spans 16 residues. Germline CDR1 SGHRS, CDR2 YFSETQ. V gave up 3 bases and J gave up 2 bases; unmatched junction bases: 3. Remarks on this clone: Its specificity is not known.

What was sequenced was naive CD8+ T cells sorted from blood. This clonotype was sampled from a man aged 18 to 29 in good health. The chain is built from TRBV5-1 and TRBJ2-3; 13 nucleotides align to TRBD2. CDR3 loop: CASSWGTSGATDTQYF. CDR3 sequence (DNA): TGCGCCAGCAGCTGGGGGACTAGCGGGGCCACAGATACGCAGTATTTT.